This T cell receptor (beta chain) was captured in a study of early T cells in non-severe SARS-CoV-2 infection. Looking at the study overall: Bulk RNA from unsorted whole blood was sequenced; chains were unpaired.

This clonotype has ten or more counts. Individually, cDNA molecules had unique molecular identifiers attached to them. Using its own MiXCR run on the 5' RACE reads, TCRdb lists one record per CDR3 protein. Of some 50,000 distinct CDR3 sequences listed, about 9.3% are singletons. Per the germline V gene, CDR1 is LNHDA and CDR2 is SQIVND (reference sequence). CDR3 length equals 15 residues. The V and J ends lost 4 bases and 6 bases respectively, with 13 bases between them. The chain employs TRBV19 and TRBJ1-6; D is possibly TRBD1 (6 bases). What was sequenced was whole blood. The sequence came from an adult who was a healthcare worker with PCR-confirmed SARS-CoV-2 infection or an uninfected control (not recorded which). The CDR3: CASSRGRGANSPLHF. CDR3 DNA sequence: TGTGCCAGTAGTAGGGGGCGCGGGGCTAATTCACCCCTCCACTTT.